The clone carrying this T cell receptor (beta chain) occurred once. What it binds is not known. Treatment in this sample: around 19 received Ad26.COV2.S at low or high dose, single or two shots; several received placebo; per-sample allocation not given. At day 63 after the first vaccine or placebo injection, samples were drawn. The CDR3 has 16 amino acids. With V trimmed by 5 bases and J by 7 bases, 11 bases remained unmatched. CDR1 and CDR2 (germline): SGHNT, YENEEA. Assay used: immunoSEQ multiplex PCR; TCRdb lists only in-frame clones, some missing. The profile shows more than 300,000 clones, around four fifths of them singletons. This sample is part of a study of Ad26.COV2.S vaccination and SARS-CoV-2 variants. Study in general: The trial was COV1001 and the donor's arm was Ad26.COV2.S. Ad26.COV2.S was injected intramuscularly once or twice, 56 days apart.

Overall study findings and caveats: Breadth of non-spike TCRs did not differ between vaccinees and placebo recipients.

V usage is TRBV11-3 and J usage is TRBJ2-7, with 13 bases aligning to TRBD2. The sample here was peripheral blood, taken in a trial of Ad26.COV2.S vaccine versus placebo. This TCR came from a person aged 18-60 years who received the Ad26.COV2.S COVID-19 vaccine or a placebo. The CDR3 here is CASSPPLAGGPREQYF. In DNA, the CDR3 is TGTGCCAGCAGCCCGCCACTAGCGGGGGGGCCTCGGGAGCAGTACTTC.